The present entry profiles one TCR beta chain with its context. The sample is drawn from a study of control samples from healthy donors and cancer patients. V lost 1 base and J lost 4, with 13 bases in between. Germline CDR1 and CDR2: GTSNPN and SVGIG (reference sequence). The CDR3 has 14 residues. Produced via immunoSEQ multiplex PCR; TCRdb's table is partial and in-frame only. The sample lists 130,000 or so clones; 94% were seen once. The chain combines TRBV30 with TRBJ1-2, with D possibly being TRBD1 (5 bases). Specimen: blood. The clonotype originates from a man between 40 and 49 years old in good health. CDR3 coding DNA: TGTGCCTGGAGTGCGGGGCAGCAGTCCTATGGCTACACCTTC. Amino acid sequence: CAWSAGQQSYGYTF.